This T cell receptor beta chain comes out of a study of blood T cell repertoires in COVID-19. Assay: immunoSEQ multiplex PCR; the TCRdb copy retains only in-frame clones and omits some. The sample comprises about 270,000 clones, under 90% of which are singletons, and about 2% rests with the top ten. Germline V gene lookup returns CDR1 SGHDT and CDR2 YYEEEE. This CDR3 comprises 14 residues. The junction had 7 bases not matched to a gene; V was cut back by 4 bases and J by 4 bases. Sequenced sample: PBMCs or T cells enriched from blood (not recorded which). The genes are TRBV5-6 and TRBJ1-1; 7 nucleotides align to TRBD1. The source is a woman aged 55-70 years who had recovered from COVID-19. Written as DNA, the CDR3 is TGTGCCAGCAGCCCAGGGGACAGACCCACTGAAGCTTTCTTT. Protein sequence: CASSPGDRPTEAFF.